This entry lists 18 T cell receptor beta chains sequenced from one sample in a study of blood T cell repertoires in COVID-19. Clones were sequenced by immunoSEQ multiplex PCR, and TCRdb holds only the in-frame ones, with some missing. The data hold about 200,000 clones, with more than 80% observed a single time. Sequencing was carried out using PBMCs or T cells enriched from blood (not recorded which). Receptor source: a man aged 25 to 40 who had recovered from COVID-19.

The V gene is TRBV15, the J gene TRBJ2-3, with 9 bases aligning to TRBD2. Trimming at V came to 5 bases and at J to 4 bases, leaving 7 bases not matched to a gene. CDR3 length equals 15 residues. Germline CDR1 reads LNHNV; CDR2 reads YYDKDF (reference sequence). CDR3: CATSGSGSTPDTQYF. CDR3 bases: TGTGCCACCAGCGGTAGCGGGAGTACCCCAGATACGCAGTATTTT.

This chain joins TRBV27 and TRBJ2-7, with a weak D call TRBD2 (5 bases). The CDR3 runs 13 residues. Looked up from germline, CDR1 is MNHEY and CDR2 is SMNVEV (reference sequence). Trimming cost V 6 bases and J 0 bases, with 9 bases left between them. The CDR3 DNA reads TGTGCCAGCAGATCCCTAGCCTCCTACGAGCAGTACTTC. Translated, it gives CASRSLASYEQYF.

This clone is a singleton in its sample. V and J are TRBV11-2 and TRBJ1-3; 7 positions agree with TRBD1. The trim removed 5 bases at V and 4 bases at J, leaving 8 bases unmatched. Per the germline V gene, CDR1 is SGHAT and CDR2 is FQNNGV. The CDR3 has 15 residues. This chain's CDR3 is CASSPGTEDGNTIYF. DNA of the CDR3: TGTGCCAGCAGCCCCGGGACAGAGGACGGAAACACCATATATTTT.

This chain connects TRBV6-5 to TRBJ1-5; a weak D match, TRBD1 (5 bases). Trimming shortened V by 6 bases and J by 6 bases, and 15 bases separated the two germline ends. Germline V gene lookup returns CDR1 MNHEY and CDR2 SVGAGI. The CDR3 covers 14 residues. This CDR3 is CASSPSWGGQPQHF. DNA of the CDR3: TGTGCCAGCAGCCCGTCGTGGGGCGGTCAGCCCCAGCATTTT.

This clone showed up just once. V gene TRBV24-1 combines with J gene TRBJ2-1; 8 bases are a match to TRBD2. This CDR3 is built from 17 residues. V was pared by 4 bases and J by 0 bases, with 7 bases of the junction left unmatched. Germline V lookup: CDR1 KGHDR, CDR2 SFDVKD. The CDR3: CATSDHQAGVSYNEQFF. CDR3 DNA: TGTGCCACCAGTGACCACCAAGCGGGAGTCTCCTACAATGAGCAGTTCTTC.

J is TRBJ2-7 and V is TRBV5-1; tentatively, D is TRBD1 (5 bases). CDR3 length: 14 amino acids. In germline, CDR1 is SGHRS, CDR2 YFSETQ. V lost 2 bases and J 0 bases, leaving 9 bases between the germline ends. The DNA of the CDR3 is TGCGCCAGCAGCTTCGGACACTCCTCCTACGAGCAGTACTTC. Its protein product is CASSFGHSSYEQYF. Full variable domain (outside the CDR3, taken from reference TRBV5-1 and TRBJ2-7): KAGVTQTPRYLIKTRGQQVTLSCSPISGHRSVSWYQQTPGQGLQFLFEYFSETQRNKGNFPGRFSGRQFSNSRSEMNVSTLELGDSALYLCASSFGHSSYEQYFGPGTRLTVT.

The rearrangement joins TRBV30 to TRBJ2-7; D is perhaps TRBD1 (6 bases). Deletions cut 2 bases from V and 6 bases from J, with 11 bases between. The CDR3 totals 12 residues. The germline CDR1 and CDR2 sequences are GTSNPN and SVGIG (reference sequence). The CDR3 region is CAWSRQESEQYF. The CDR3 DNA is TGTGCCTGGAGTCGACAGGAATCCGAGCAGTACTTC.

This clone showed up just a few times. The chain couples TRBV4-3 to TRBJ1-1; D uncertain. CDR3 length: 14 residues. V lost 0 bases and J 1 base, leaving 6 bases between the germline ends. Germline assignment: CDR1 LGHNA and CDR2 YSLEER. CDR3 sequence reads: CASSQDTRNTEAFF. The CDR3 DNA reads TGCGCCAGCAGCCAAGATACAAGGAACACTGAAGCTTTCTTT.

The rearrangement links TRBV7-2 to TRBJ1-2, with 9 bases that match TRBD1. CDR1 is SGHTA, CDR2 FQGNSA, per germline. CDR3 length equals 15 residues. The V and J ends lost 3 bases and 6 bases, in that order; junction bases with no gene match: 8. CDR3 region: CASSFSPGDRDGYTF. Written as DNA, the CDR3 is TGTGCCAGCAGCTTTAGTCCCGGGGACAGGGATGGCTACACCTTC. Variable domain in full (rest from reference TRBV7-2 and TRBJ1-2): GAGVSQSPSNKVTEKGKDVELRCDPISGHTALYWYRQSLGQGLEFLIYFQGNSAPDKSGLPSDRFSAERTGGSVSTLTIQRTQQEDSAVYLCASSFSPGDRDGYTFGSGTRLTVV.

The chain uses TRBV5-1 and TRBJ2-2; D possibly corresponds to TRBD1 (5 bases). There are 16 residues in the CDR3. In germline, CDR1 is SGHRS, CDR2 YFSETQ. Trimming took 3 bases from V and 0 from J, leaving 12 bases between them. DNA of the CDR3: TGCGCCAGCAGCTGGCCCAGGACACCGAACACCGGGGAGCTGTTTTTT. Its translation is CASSWPRTPNTGELFF.

The chain is built from TRBV19 and TRBJ2-1; D gene unclear. Trimming pared 7 bases from V and 0 bases from J, leaving 13 bases between. The CDR3 sequence is 15 residues long. The germline gives CDR1 LNHDA, CDR2 SQIVND (reference sequence). The CDR3 coding sequence is TGTGCCAGTACTCCGCGGCACATCTCCTACAATGAGCAGTTCTTC. It specifies CASTPRHISYNEQFF.

The chain joins TRBV4-3 to TRBJ1-2; 7 bases line up with TRBD1. The CDR3 consists of 18 residues. Germline CDR1 LGHNA, CDR2 YSLEER. The V segment lost 0 bases and the J segment 6 bases; nucleotides outside the gene matches: 16. The CDR3 nucleotides read TGCGCCAGCAGCCAAGATCGAACCACCACTGACAGGGACCATGGCTACACCTTC. It yields the protein CASSQDRTTTDRDHGYTF.

J is TRBJ2-5 and V is TRBV21-1; the D call in the table, TRBD2, was not verified against the DNA. TRBV21-1 is a recognized pseudogene. The CDR3 has 15 amino acids. The CDR3 DNA follows: TGTGCCAGCAGCAAAGTTGGGGAGTACCAAGAGACCCAGTACTTC. It specifies CASSKVGEYQETQYF.

The chain joins TRBV27 to TRBJ1-2; TRBD1 matches 9 bases. This CDR3 comprises 13 residues. Germline V gene sequence: CDR1 MNHEY, CDR2 SMNVEV (reference sequence). Unmatched junction bases numbered 4, after V lost 5 bases and J lost 6 bases. CDR3 coding DNA: TGTGCCAGCAGTCGAACAGGGGGCGATGGCTACACCTTC. Amino acids: CASSRTGGDGYTF.

The chain joins TRBV2 to TRBJ2-7, with a possible D match to TRBD1 (5 bases). The length of the CDR3 is 15 residues. Germline CDR1 SNHLY, CDR2 FYNNEI. V shed 2 bases and J shed 3 bases, with 14 bases lying between them. The CDR3 DNA is TGTGCCAGCAGTGAATACCAGGGTGCGAACTACGAGCAGTACTTC. It codes for CASSEYQGANYEQYF. Full variable domain (remainder filled in from reference TRBV2 and TRBJ2-7): EPEVTQTPSHQVTQMGQEVILRCVPISNHLYFYWYRQILGQKVEFLVSFYNNEISEKSEIFDDQFSVERPDGSNFTLKIRSTKLEDSAMYFCASSEYQGANYEQYFGPGTRLTVT.

About this clone itself: A read error may produce the germline difference seen at one junction end. The chain links TRBV27 to TRBJ2-7; TRBD2 matches at 8 bases. The germline V gene encodes CDR1 MNHEY and CDR2 SMNVEV (reference sequence). This CDR3 spans 15 amino acids. The CDR3, as DNA: TGTGCCAGCAGTATATCTAGCGGGTTTACCTACGAGCAGTACTTC. Translation gives CASSISSGFTYEQYF.

The rearrangement joins TRBV7-9 to TRBJ1-2; 9 nucleotides match TRBD1. V shed 6 bases, J shed 6 bases, and the junction held 8 bases outside the gene matches. Germline assignment: CDR1 SEHNR and CDR2 FQNEAQ (reference sequence). CDR3 length: 14 residues. The CDR3, as DNA: TGTGCCAGCAGAAAAAATACAGGGGGCCATGGCTACACCTTC. Translating gives CASRKNTGGHGYTF.

The chain couples TRBV25-1 to TRBJ1-2; perhaps TRBD1 as D (5 bases). The CDR3 length is 14 residues. The ends were cut back, 5 bases at V and 4 bases at J, with 14 bases in the middle. The germline CDR1 and CDR2 sequences are MGHDK and SYGVNS. CDR3 nucleotide sequence: TGTGCCAGCAGTCCTCAGGGATTGGGCTATGGCTACACCTTC. Translation gives CASSPQGLGYGYTF.